These 21 T cell receptor beta chains were all obtained from the same sample, sequenced in a study of regulatory dendritic cells for organ transplantation. Sorted subsets were CFSE-labeled and cultured roughly five days with allogeneic dendritic cells. What these receptors recognize is not known. Some clones are missing from TCRdb's copy, which holds only in-frame ones; the method was immunoSEQ multiplex PCR. The sample has approximately 9,300 clones; just over 65% are singletons. Sequenced sample: naive CD4+ T cells from blood cultured with dendritic cells. Subset defined: CD45RA+ naive T cells. The source of these receptors is a human donor in good health.

V gene TRBV2 combines with J gene TRBJ2-3, with 7 bases identical to TRBD2. The CDR3 totals 15 residues. Germline CDR1 and CDR2: SNHLY and FYNNEI. The J segment lost 1 base and the V segment lost 3 bases, leaving 4 bases of the junction unmatched. The CDR3 reads CASSEMLAGTDTQYF. CDR3 DNA: TGTGCCAGCAGTGAGATGCTAGCGGGCACAGATACGCAGTATTTT.

The chain recombines TRBV5-6 with TRBJ2-1; no definite D call. The germline V and J ends were trimmed by 1 base and 6 bases, with 5 bases remaining between them. CDR3 length: 12 residues. Germline loops: CDR1 SGHDT, CDR2 YYEEEE. This CDR3 reads CASSLQINEQFF. The CDR3 DNA reads as TGTGCCAGCAGCTTGCAGATCAATGAGCAGTTCTTC.

The chain recombines TRBV29-1 with TRBJ1-3, with a weak D call TRBD1 (6 bases). The CDR3 extends over 14 amino acids. Trimming took 1 base from V and 1 from J, leaving 8 bases between them. Germline V gene lookup returns CDR1 SQVTM and CDR2 ANQGSEA. CDR3 region: CSVEGGGSGNTIYF. The CDR3 DNA follows: TGCAGCGTTGAAGGAGGGGGTTCTGGAAACACCATATATTTT.

This clone was found a few times. This sequence joins TRBV5-1 and TRBJ1-2; D is possibly TRBD1 (6 bases). V shed 1 base and J shed 8 bases, with 15 bases lying between them. CDR1 and CDR2 (germline): SGHRS, YFSETQ. The CDR3 sequence is 14 residues long. The CDR3 is CASSLTGYQFGYTF. The CDR3 region has the DNA TGCGCCAGCAGCTTGACAGGGTATCAATTCGGCTACACCTTC.

This chain links TRBV5-4 with TRBJ2-7; TRBD1 matches at 7 bases. The germline V gene has CDR1 SGHNT and CDR2 YYREEE (reference sequence). With V trimmed by 4 bases and J by 1 base, 11 bases remained unmatched. CDR3 length: 16 residues. The CDR3 here is CASSLGAGDSSYEQYF. For the CDR3, the DNA is TGTGCCAGCAGCCTTGGGGCAGGGGACAGTTCCTACGAGCAGTACTTC.

This chain connects TRBV5-6 to TRBJ2-7; TRBD1 is a possible D gene (8 bases). This CDR3 is 14 amino acids long. Trimming pared 4 bases from V and 7 bases from J, leaving 18 bases between. CDR1 is SGHDT, CDR2 YYEEEE, per germline. The CDR3 DNA is TGTGCCAGCAGCCAGAGGACAGGGACTAAGGAGCAGTACTTC. Translated, it gives CASSQRTGTKEQYF.

V is TRBV18 and J is TRBJ2-7; 7 bases match TRBD2. This CDR3 has 15 amino acids. Trimming cost V 1 base and J 0 bases; bases outside gene matches: 3. Looked up from germline, CDR1 is KGHSH and CDR2 is LQKENI. CDR3 nucleotide sequence: TGTGCCAGCTCACCACAGCGGGGAAGCTCCTACGAGCAGTACTTC. This codes for CASSPQRGSSYEQYF. The full variable domain, its missing parts supplied by reference TRBV18 and TRBJ2-7, is NAGVMQNPRHLVRRRGQEARLRCSPMKGHSHVYWYRQLPEEGLKFMVYLQKENIIDESGMPKERFSAEFPKEGPSILRIQQVVRGDSAAYFCASSPQRGSSYEQYFGPGTRLTVT.

The chain recombines TRBV19 with TRBJ1-2; D is unclear. Germline values: CDR1 LNHDA, CDR2 SQIVND (reference sequence). Deletions cut 3 bases from V and 5 bases from J, with 16 bases between. This CDR3 is 15 amino acids long. CDR3 residues: CASSIGVMPPYGYTF. The CDR3 DNA reads TGTGCCAGTAGTATCGGGGTGATGCCTCCTTATGGCTACACCTTC.

The chain couples TRBV9 to TRBJ2-5, with 10 bases that match TRBD1. The CDR3 has 16 residues. V dropped 0 bases and J dropped 5; count of bases not matched to a gene: 7. CDR1 is SGDLS, CDR2 YYNGEE, per germline. CDR3 bases: TGTGCCAGCAGCGTAGGGGACAGGGGATTTGGCGAGACCCAGTACTTC. Amino acid sequence: CASSVGDRGFGETQYF.

The J gene is TRBJ2-3, the V gene TRBV13; D might be TRBD1 (6 bases). From germline, CDR1 is PRHDT and CDR2 FYEKMQ (reference sequence). The germline V and J ends were trimmed by 5 bases and 6 bases, with 18 bases remaining between them. The CDR3 has 15 amino acids. The CDR3 protein is CASSTRDTGSDTQYF. In nucleotides, the CDR3 is TGTGCCAGCAGCACCCGGGACACAGGTTCGGATACGCAGTATTTT.

The V gene is TRBV4-2, the J gene TRBJ2-2, with 12 bases identical to TRBD2. The length of the CDR3 is 20 residues. Germline values: CDR1 LGHNA, CDR2 YNFKEQ. V lost 5 bases and J lost 5; bases outside the gene matches: 18. CDR3 protein: CASSDRNWASGGDRTGELFF. The CDR3, as DNA: TGTGCCAGCAGCGACCGTAACTGGGCTAGCGGGGGGGATCGGACCGGGGAGCTGTTTTTT.

The chain is built from TRBV7-9 and TRBJ1-1; D remains unclear. Per germline, CDR1 SEHNR and CDR2 FQNEAQ (reference sequence). Trimming took 1 base from V and 3 from J, leaving 6 bases between them. The length of the CDR3 is 13 residues. The CDR3 loop is CASSLGEDTEAFF. The CDR3 DNA reads TGTGCCAGCAGCTTAGGGGAGGACACTGAAGCTTTCTTT. The full variable domain, in which reference TRBV7-9 and TRBJ1-1 provide the parts outside the CDR3, is DTGVSQNPRHKITKRGQNVTFRCDPISEHNRLYWYRQTLGQGPEFLTYFQNEAQLEKSRLLSDRFSAERPKGSFSTLEIQRTEQGDSAMYLCASSLGEDTEAFFGQGTRLTVV.

The chain recombines TRBV4-1 with TRBJ2-1; perhaps TRBD2 as D (5 bases). This CDR3 spans 12 amino acids. V was trimmed by 1 base and J by 8 bases, leaving 6 bases between them. CDR1 is MGHRA and CDR2 is YSYEKL in the germline V gene. In DNA form, the CDR3 reads TGCGCCAGCAGCCAAGTACTAGATGAGCAGTTCTTC. This codes for CASSQVLDEQFF.

The chain carries TRBV6-5 and TRBJ2-7, with D hard to call. The CDR3 is made up of 11 amino acids. V was pared by 5 bases and J by 1 base, with 3 bases between. Germline-derived CDR1 and CDR2 are MNHEY and SVGAGI. CDR3 protein: CASSRSYEQYF. CDR3 in DNA: TGTGCCAGCAGTCGGTCCTACGAGCAGTACTTC.

Regarding this clone: The junction departs from germline at one end; a sequencing error may be responsible. This chain joins TRBV11-2 and TRBJ1-2, with TRBD1 as a possible D gene (6 bases). The CDR3 loop spans 13 amino acids. Germline CDR1 is SGHAT and CDR2 is FQNNGV. CDR3 protein: CASSLDRTDLNAF. Here the CDR3 DNA reads TGTGCCAGCAGCTTAGATCGGACAGATCTTAATGCCTTC.

CDR3 amino acids: CASSRLPTDTQYF. CDR3 in DNA: TGTGCCAGTAGTAGGCTCCCCACAGATACGCAGTATTTT. The chain carries TRBV19 and TRBJ2-3; no definite D call. In germline, CDR1 is LNHDA, CDR2 SQIVND (reference sequence). The CDR3 is 13 residues long. Deletions cut 4 bases from V and 2 bases from J, with 7 bases between.

This CDR3 reads CASSSSESTDTQYF. In nucleotides, the CDR3 is TGCGCCAGCAGCTCTAGCGAAAGCACAGATACGCAGTATTTT. This chain uses TRBV5-1 with TRBJ2-3; D possibly corresponds to TRBD2 (6 bases). The CDR3 is 14 residues long. V was pared by 3 bases and J by 0 bases, with 8 bases between. Germline V gene lookup returns CDR1 SGHRS and CDR2 YFSETQ.

This CDR3 reads CASSRGREAAYEQYF. CDR3 coding DNA: TGTGCCAGCAGCCGAGGGCGGGAGGCGGCCTACGAGCAGTACTTC. The V call is TRBV9, the J call TRBJ2-7, with TRBD2 identical over 8 bases. The ends lost 4 bases at V and 2 bases at J; junction bases unmatched: 8. The CDR3 covers 15 residues. The germline CDR1 and CDR2 sequences are SGDLS and YYNGEE. Using reference TRBV9 and TRBJ2-7 for the parts outside the CDR3, the full variable domain is DSGVTQTPKHLITATGQRVTLRCSPRSGDLSVYWYQQSLDQGLQFLIQYYNGEERAKGNILERFSAQQFPDLHSELNLSSLELGDSALYFCASSRGREAAYEQYFGPGTRLTVT.

V gene TRBV11-2 combines with J gene TRBJ2-3; D unclear. V dropped 4 bases and J dropped 0 bases, with 14 bases sitting between them. The V gene's germline CDR1 is SGHAT and CDR2 FQNNGV. The CDR3 is made up of 16 amino acids. CDR3 bases: TGTGCCAGCAGCTCTTATAGAGATTTCAGCACAGATACGCAGTATTTT. Translating gives CASSSYRDFSTDTQYF.

The rearrangement joins TRBV5-6 to TRBJ1-5; TRBD1 is a possible D gene (6 bases). The CDR3 extends over 13 amino acids. V shed 4 bases and J shed 12 bases, with 17 bases lying between them. CDR1 and CDR2 from the germline V gene are SGHDT and YYEEEE. This chain's CDR3 is CASSATVGGLQHF. In DNA form, the CDR3 reads TGTGCCAGCAGCGCGACTGTTGGGGGCCTCCAGCATTTT. The whole variable domain, filled in from reference TRBV5-6 and TRBJ1-5, reads DAGVTQSPTHLIKTRGQQVTLRCSPKSGHDTVSWYQQALGQGPQFIFQYYEEEERQRGNFPDRFSGHQFPNYSSELNVNALLLGDSALYLCASSATVGGLQHFGDGTRLSIL.

The chain has TRBV9 and TRBJ2-1; D perhaps matches TRBD1 (6 bases). The CDR3 contains 13 residues. V lost 3 bases and J lost 9, with 13 bases in between. From germline, CDR1 is SGDLS and CDR2 YYNGEE. The CDR3 is CASSATGFGEQFF. Here the CDR3 DNA reads TGTGCCAGCAGCGCTACAGGGTTCGGTGAGCAGTTCTTC.